This record concerns one T cell receptor (beta chain) sequence. The data belong to a study of blood T cell repertoires in COVID-19. Study-level background: The cDNA or gDNA used as material had been derived from T cells, B-cell-depleted T cells, or PBMCs.

Germline values: CDR1 SGHAT, CDR2 FQNNGV. The CDR3 extends over 15 amino acids. V lost 5 bases to trimming and J lost 7 bases; unmatched junction nucleotides: 10. Clones were sequenced by immunoSEQ multiplex PCR, and TCRdb holds only the in-frame ones, with some missing. The sample shows 150,000 or so clones, 83% of them seen only once. The receptor was derived from a woman aged 55-69 years with COVID-19, enrolled during active disease. Sample: peripheral blood. The chain recombines TRBV11-2 with TRBJ2-1, with 8 bases lining up with TRBD2. The CDR3 DNA reads TGTGCCAGCAGCCCCGTAGCGGGAAGAGGTAATGAGCAGTTCTTC. Protein: CASSPVAGRGNEQFF.